These 17 T cell receptor beta chains came from one sample sequenced in a study of cytomegalovirus exposure and HLA in healthy donors. PCR primers comprised 60 Vbeta and 13 Jbeta primers. Profiled with immunoSEQ multiplex PCR; TCRdb holds only in-frame clones, not every one. The data hold around 130,000 clones, with about three quarters observed a single time. Sequenced sample: PBMCs. These receptors were obtained from a woman aged 30 to 39 in good health and CMV-seronegative.

The J gene is TRBJ2-2, the V gene TRBV29-1; TRBD1 agrees at 10 bases. Trimming took 7 bases from V and 0 from J; bases not matched to a gene: 2. The CDR3 contains 14 residues. Per the germline V gene, CDR1 is SQVTM and CDR2 is ANQGSEA. This chain's CDR3 is CSAGQGANTGELFF. The DNA of the CDR3 is TGCAGCGCCGGACAGGGGGCGAACACCGGGGAGCTGTTTTTT.

The chain carries TRBV6-6 and TRBJ1-2; 9 nucleotides match TRBD1. The V segment lost 2 bases and the J segment 6 bases; nucleotides outside the gene matches: 7. Germline CDR1 MNHNY, CDR2 SVGAGI (reference sequence). CDR3 length: 15 amino acids. CDR3 nucleotides: TGTGCCAGCAGTTACCGATGGGGACAGGGAAATGGCTACACCTTC. Translation gives CASSYRWGQGNGYTF.

The rearrangement links TRBV7-2 to TRBJ1-2; the D gene is possibly TRBD1 (5 bases). Germline V gives CDR1 SGHTA, CDR2 FQGNSA. Trimming removed 2 bases at V and 8 bases at J, with 21 bases between. The CDR3 is 16 residues long. Written as DNA, the CDR3 is TGTGCCAGCAGCTTAAACCCCGCGGCAGGGTGGAGCGGCTACACCTTC. Translation gives CASSLNPAAGWSGYTF.

This clone was detected a few times. The rearrangement uses TRBV5-1 and TRBJ1-1; D may be TRBD1 (5 bases). Germline V gives CDR1 SGHRS, CDR2 YFSETQ. V lost 0 bases and J lost 2, with 14 bases in between. The CDR3 is 16 residues long. The CDR3 region is CASSLGRGSLNTEAFF. The CDR3 coding sequence is TGCGCCAGCAGCTTGGGGAGGGGATCTCTCAACACTGAAGCTTTCTTT.

The gene calls are TRBV5-1 and TRBJ2-1, with 8 positions matching TRBD2. Germline-derived CDR1 and CDR2 are SGHRS and YFSETQ. This CDR3 is 14 amino acids long. The trim removed 4 bases at V and 9 bases at J, leaving 9 bases unmatched. CDR3 DNA sequence: TGCGCCAGCAGCCAGCGGGAGCCACCGAGTGAGCAGTTCTTC. Its translation is CASSQREPPSEQFF.

The J gene is TRBJ2-7, the V gene TRBV28, with a tentative D call TRBD1 (6 bases). Germline CDR1 and CDR2: MDHEN and SYDVKM. This CDR3 is 13 amino acids long. V lost 4 bases, J lost 4 bases, and 11 bases lay in between. DNA for the CDR3: TGTGCCAGCAGTTCAACAGGGATGTACGAGCAGTACGTC. It specifies CASSSTGMYEQYV.

J is TRBJ2-3 and V is TRBV2; no reliable D call. The CDR3 runs 14 residues. In germline, CDR1 is SNHLY, CDR2 FYNNEI. Trimming removed 3 bases from V and 1 base from J, with 8 bases in between. The CDR3 sequence is CASSDRSGTDTQYF. CDR3 in DNA: TGTGCCAGCAGTGATCGGTCTGGCACAGATACGCAGTATTTT.

The chain is built from TRBV5-1 and TRBJ2-2; D ambiguous. Germline CDR1 reads SGHRS; CDR2 reads YFSETQ. This CDR3 comprises 13 residues. Trimming cost V 2 bases and J 8 bases, with 10 bases left between them. The CDR3 is CASSLENPGELFF. The CDR3 DNA reads TGCGCCAGCAGCTTAGAGAATCCGGGGGAGCTGTTTTTT. The complete variable domain, with remaining parts taken from reference TRBV5-1 and TRBJ2-2, reads KAGVTQTPRYLIKTRGQQVTLSCSPISGHRSVSWYQQTPGQGLQFLFEYFSETQRNKGNFPGRFSGRQFSNSRSEMNVSTLELGDSALYLCASSLENPGELFFGEGSRLTVL.

This clone was detected a few times. The gene calls are TRBV19 and TRBJ2-1; a possible D gene is TRBD2 (6 bases). Per germline, CDR1 LNHDA and CDR2 SQIVND (reference sequence). Trimming removed 1 base from V and 6 bases from J, with 13 bases in between. This CDR3 has 15 amino acids. DNA of the CDR3: TGTGCCAGTAGTATAGTTGCGGGGAGCCTCAATGAGCAGTTCTTC. Translation gives CASSIVAGSLNEQFF.

Written as DNA, the CDR3 is TGTGCCAGCAGCCAAGATGTTGGAAGCGGGGGGGCCCAAGAGACCCAGTACTTC. Encoded protein: CASSQDVGSGGAQETQYF. The chain carries TRBV4-2 and TRBJ2-5; 10 nucleotides align to TRBD2. Germline lookup yields CDR1 LGHNA and CDR2 YNFKEQ. The V gene end was trimmed by 0 bases and the J gene end by 1 base; junction bases not matched to a gene: 8. The CDR3 sequence is 18 residues long.

The rearrangement joins TRBV30 to TRBJ1-1, with D possibly TRBD1 on 5 matching bases. Trimming cost V 3 bases and J 4 bases, with 12 bases left between them. Germline loops: CDR1 GTSNPN, CDR2 SVGIG (reference sequence). CDR3 length: 13 amino acids. The CDR3 nucleotides read TGTGCCTGGAGGTGGGGCGTTGGCACTGAAGCTTTCTTT. Amino acids: CAWRWGVGTEAFF.

The count of this clone is one. Germline and junction disagree at one end, which may indicate a read error. This chain joins TRBV7-7 and TRBJ2-5; the match to TRBD2 covers 10 bases. The CDR3 consists of 14 residues. Germline V CDR1 and CDR2: SSHAT, FNYEAQ (reference sequence). The CDR3 sequence is CASSATSGEETQYF. The CDR3 DNA reads as TGTGCTAGCAGCGCAACTAGCGGGGAAGAGACCCAGTACTTC.

The V call is TRBV9, the J call TRBJ1-4, with 7 bases identical to TRBD1. V shed 2 bases, J shed 3 bases, and the junction held 4 bases outside the gene matches. Germline CDR1 SGDLS, CDR2 YYNGEE. The length of the CDR3 is 15 residues. CDR3 in DNA: TGTGCCAGCAGCGTTTCGGGACAGTCTAATGAAAAACTGTTTTTT. This encodes CASSVSGQSNEKLFF.

This clone was detected a few times. The rearrangement joins TRBV2 to TRBJ2-7, with 11 bases fitting TRBD2. Germline CDR1 is SNHLY and CDR2 is FYNNEI. V was pared by 2 bases and J by 4 bases, with 4 bases of the junction left unmatched. There are 15 residues in the CDR3. As DNA, the CDR3 is TGTGCCAGCAGTGAACCGGGACTAGCGGTATACGAGCAGTACTTC. Its protein is CASSEPGLAVYEQYF.

The chain carries TRBV6-5 and TRBJ2-5, with 7 bases aligning to TRBD1. The V and J ends lost 5 bases and 5 bases, in that order; junction bases with no gene match: 8. CDR3 length: 14 residues. The germline V gene has CDR1 MNHEY and CDR2 SVGAGI. In DNA form, the CDR3 reads TGTGCCAGCAGTGCCGACAGGGTCAGGGAGACCCAGTACTTC. This codes for CASSADRVRETQYF.

CDR3 coding DNA: TGTGCCAGCAGTGGACTCGCGAGCACAGATACGCAGTATTTT. The encoded protein is CASSGLASTDTQYF. The chain has TRBV6-5 and TRBJ2-3, with D possibly matching TRBD2 (5 bases). Germline V gives CDR1 MNHEY, CDR2 SVGAGI. The length of the CDR3 is 14 residues. Trimming took 5 bases from V and 0 from J, leaving 9 bases between them.

This chain joins TRBV4-1 and TRBJ2-1; 12 nucleotides agree with TRBD2. This CDR3 region has 16 residues. The trim removed 0 bases at V and 8 bases at J, leaving 5 bases unmatched. The germline gives CDR1 MGHRA, CDR2 YSYEKL. The CDR3 reads CASSQDLASGRDEQFF. CDR3 sequence (DNA): TGCGCCAGCAGCCAAGATTTGGCTAGCGGGAGGGATGAGCAGTTCTTC.